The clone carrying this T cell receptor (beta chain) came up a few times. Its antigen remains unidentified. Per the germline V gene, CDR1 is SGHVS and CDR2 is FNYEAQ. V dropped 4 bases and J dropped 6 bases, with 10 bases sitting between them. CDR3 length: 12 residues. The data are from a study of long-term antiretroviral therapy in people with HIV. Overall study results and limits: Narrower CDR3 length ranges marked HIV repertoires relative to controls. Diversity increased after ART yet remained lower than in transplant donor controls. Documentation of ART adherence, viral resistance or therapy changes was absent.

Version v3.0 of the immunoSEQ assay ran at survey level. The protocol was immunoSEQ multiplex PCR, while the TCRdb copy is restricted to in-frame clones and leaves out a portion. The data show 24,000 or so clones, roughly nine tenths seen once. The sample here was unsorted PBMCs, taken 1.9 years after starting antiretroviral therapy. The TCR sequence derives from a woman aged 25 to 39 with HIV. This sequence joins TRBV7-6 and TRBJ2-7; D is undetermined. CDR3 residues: CASSSTTPEQYF. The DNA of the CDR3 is TGTGCCAGCAGCTCGACGACTCCCGAGCAGTACTTC.